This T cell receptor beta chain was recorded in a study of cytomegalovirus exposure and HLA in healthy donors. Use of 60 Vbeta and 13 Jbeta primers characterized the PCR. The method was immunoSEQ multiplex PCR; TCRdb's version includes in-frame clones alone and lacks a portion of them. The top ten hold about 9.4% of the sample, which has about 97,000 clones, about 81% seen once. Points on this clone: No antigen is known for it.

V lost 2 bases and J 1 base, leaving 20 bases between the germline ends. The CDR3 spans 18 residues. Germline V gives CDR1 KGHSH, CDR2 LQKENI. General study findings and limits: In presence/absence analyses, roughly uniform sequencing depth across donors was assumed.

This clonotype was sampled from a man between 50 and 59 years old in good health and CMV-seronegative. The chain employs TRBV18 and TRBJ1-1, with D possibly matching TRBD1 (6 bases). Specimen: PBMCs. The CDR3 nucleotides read TGTGCCAGCTCACCAAGTGAGACCGCGGCAGGGGCGAACACTGAAGCTTTCTTT. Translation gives CASSPSETAAGANTEAFF.